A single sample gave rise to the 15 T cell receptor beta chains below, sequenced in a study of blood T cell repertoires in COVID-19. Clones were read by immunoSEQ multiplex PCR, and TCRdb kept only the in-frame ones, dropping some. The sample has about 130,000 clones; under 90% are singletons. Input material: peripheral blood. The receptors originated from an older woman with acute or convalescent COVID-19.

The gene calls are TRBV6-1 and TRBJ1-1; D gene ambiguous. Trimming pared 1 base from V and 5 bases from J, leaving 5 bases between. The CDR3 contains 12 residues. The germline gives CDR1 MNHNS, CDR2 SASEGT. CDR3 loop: CASSEDWTEAFF. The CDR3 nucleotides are TGTGCCAGCAGTGAAGACTGGACTGAAGCTTTCTTT.

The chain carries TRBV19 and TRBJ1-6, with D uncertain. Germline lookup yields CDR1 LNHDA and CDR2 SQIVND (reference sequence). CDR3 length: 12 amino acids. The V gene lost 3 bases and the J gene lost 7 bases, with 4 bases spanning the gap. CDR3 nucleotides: TGTGCCAGTAGTATCCTGAATTCACCCCTCCACTTT. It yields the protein CASSILNSPLHF. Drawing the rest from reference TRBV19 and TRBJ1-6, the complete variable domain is DGGITQSPKYLFRKEGQNVTLSCEQNLNHDAMYWYRQDPGQGLRLIYYSQIVNDFQKGDIAEGYSVSREKKESFPLTVTSAQKNPTAFYLCASSILNSPLHFGNGTRLTVT.

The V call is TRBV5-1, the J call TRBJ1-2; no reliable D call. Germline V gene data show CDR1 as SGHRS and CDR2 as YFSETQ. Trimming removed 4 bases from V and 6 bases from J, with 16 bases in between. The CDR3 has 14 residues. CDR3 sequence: CASSPQAAEDGYTF. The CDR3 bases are TGCGCCAGCAGCCCTCAGGCGGCGGAGGATGGCTACACCTTC. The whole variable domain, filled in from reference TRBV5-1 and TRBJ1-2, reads KAGVTQTPRYLIKTRGQQVTLSCSPISGHRSVSWYQQTPGQGLQFLFEYFSETQRNKGNFPGRFSGRQFSNSRSEMNVSTLELGDSALYLCASSPQAAEDGYTFGSGTRLTVV.

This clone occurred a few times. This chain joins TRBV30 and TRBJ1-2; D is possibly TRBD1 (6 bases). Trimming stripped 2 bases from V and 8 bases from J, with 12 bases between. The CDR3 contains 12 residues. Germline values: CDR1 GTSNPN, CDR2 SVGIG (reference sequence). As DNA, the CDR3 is TGTGCCTGGAGTCAAGGGGGAAACGGCTACACCTTC. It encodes CAWSQGGNGYTF.

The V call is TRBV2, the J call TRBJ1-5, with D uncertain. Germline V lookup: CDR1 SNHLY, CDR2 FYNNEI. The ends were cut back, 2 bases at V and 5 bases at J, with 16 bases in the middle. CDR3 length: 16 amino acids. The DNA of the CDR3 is TGTGCCAGCAGTGAAACAAGCGCCCTAGCGGATCAGCCCCAGCATTTT. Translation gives CASSETSALADQPQHF.

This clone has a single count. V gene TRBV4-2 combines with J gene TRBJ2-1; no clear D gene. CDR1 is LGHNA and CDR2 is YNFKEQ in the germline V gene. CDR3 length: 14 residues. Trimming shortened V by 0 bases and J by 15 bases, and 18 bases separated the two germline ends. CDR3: CASSQDQRDSPVFF. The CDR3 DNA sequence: TGTGCCAGCAGCCAAGATCAGCGCGACTCCCCAGTGTTCTTC.

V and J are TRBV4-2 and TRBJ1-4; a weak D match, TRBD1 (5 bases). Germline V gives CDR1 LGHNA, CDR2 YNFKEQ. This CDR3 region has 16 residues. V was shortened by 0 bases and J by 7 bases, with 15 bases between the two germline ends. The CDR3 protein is CASSQDQQGVGEKLFF. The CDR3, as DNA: TGTGCCAGCAGCCAAGATCAGCAGGGCGTCGGTGAAAAACTGTTTTTT.

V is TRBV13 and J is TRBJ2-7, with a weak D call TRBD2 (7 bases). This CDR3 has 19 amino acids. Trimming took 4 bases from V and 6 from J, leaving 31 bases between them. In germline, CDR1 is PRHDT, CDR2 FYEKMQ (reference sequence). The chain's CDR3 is CASSSSGGRPRGTTTEQYF. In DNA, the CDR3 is TGTGCCAGCAGCTCGTCGGGGGGACGCCCGAGGGGGACAACTACCGAGCAGTACTTC.

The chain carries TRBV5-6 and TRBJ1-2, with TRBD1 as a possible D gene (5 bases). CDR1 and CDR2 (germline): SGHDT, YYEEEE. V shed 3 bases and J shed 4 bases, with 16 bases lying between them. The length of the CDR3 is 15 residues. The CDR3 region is CASSSRGAGSYGYTF. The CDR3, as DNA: TGTGCCAGCAGCTCCCGAGGGGCGGGGAGCTATGGCTACACCTTC.

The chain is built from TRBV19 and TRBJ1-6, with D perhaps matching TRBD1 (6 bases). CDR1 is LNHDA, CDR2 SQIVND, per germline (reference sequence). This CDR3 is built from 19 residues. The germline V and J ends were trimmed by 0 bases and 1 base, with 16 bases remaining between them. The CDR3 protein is CASSIDLRRGRSYNSPLHF. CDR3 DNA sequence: TGTGCCAGTAGTATAGACCTCCGAAGGGGGAGATCCTATAATTCACCCCTCCACTTT.

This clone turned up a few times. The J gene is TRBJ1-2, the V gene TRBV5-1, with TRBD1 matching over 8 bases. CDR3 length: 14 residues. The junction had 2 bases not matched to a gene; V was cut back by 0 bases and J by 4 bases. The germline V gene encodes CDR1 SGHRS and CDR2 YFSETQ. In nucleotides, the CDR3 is TGCGCCAGCAGCTTGGGGACAGGGACCTATGGCTACACCTTC. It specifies CASSLGTGTYGYTF.

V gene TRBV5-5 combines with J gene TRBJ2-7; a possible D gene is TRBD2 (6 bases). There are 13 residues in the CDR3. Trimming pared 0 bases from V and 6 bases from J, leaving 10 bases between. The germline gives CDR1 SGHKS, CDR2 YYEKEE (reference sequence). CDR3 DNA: TGTGCCAGCAGCTTGGCCTACGGGGGCGAGCAGTACGTC. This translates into CASSLAYGGEQYV.

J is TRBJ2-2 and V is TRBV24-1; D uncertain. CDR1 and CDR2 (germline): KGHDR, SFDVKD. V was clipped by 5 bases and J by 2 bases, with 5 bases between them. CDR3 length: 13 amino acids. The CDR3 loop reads CATSVANTGELFF. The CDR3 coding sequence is TGTGCCACCAGTGTGGCCAACACCGGGGAGCTGTTTTTT.

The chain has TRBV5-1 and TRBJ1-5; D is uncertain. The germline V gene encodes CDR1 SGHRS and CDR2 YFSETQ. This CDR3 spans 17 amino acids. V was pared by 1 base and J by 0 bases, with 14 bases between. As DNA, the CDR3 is TGCGCCAGCAGCTTGTACCCGACGAGGGATAGCAATCAGCCCCAGCATTTT. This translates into CASSLYPTRDSNQPQHF.

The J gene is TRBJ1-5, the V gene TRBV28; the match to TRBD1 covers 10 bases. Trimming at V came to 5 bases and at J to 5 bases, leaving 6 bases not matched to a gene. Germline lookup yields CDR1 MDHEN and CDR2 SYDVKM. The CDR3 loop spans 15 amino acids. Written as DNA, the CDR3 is TGTGCCAGCAGTGAGACAGGGGGCGCAGATCAGCCCCAGCATTTT. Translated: CASSETGGADQPQHF.